This T cell receptor (beta chain) is drawn from a study of blood T cell repertoires in COVID-19. Study-wide background: Specimens from acute and convalescent COVID-19 originated in the United States, Italy and Spain.

TCRdb's copy holds only in-frame clones and misses some; the assay was immunoSEQ multiplex PCR. The table has about 270,000 clones, approximately 82% seen once. The table lists this clone with a count of one. Per germline, CDR1 WSHSY and CDR2 SAAADI. V gave up 6 bases and J gave up 3 bases, with 9 bases separating them. This CDR3 spans 12 amino acids. This TCR derives from a woman aged 18-35 years with acute or convalescent COVID-19. This rearrangement joins TRBV10-2 to TRBJ2-7; D call uncertain. The sample comprised peripheral blood. The chain's CDR3 is CASSPVRYEQYF. The CDR3 DNA follows: TGCGCCAGCAGCCCAGTCCGCTACGAGCAGTACTTC.